Listed below are T cell receptor beta chains from one sample, sequenced in a study of metastatic and nonmetastatic thyroid tumors. TCRdb re-clonotyped the PCR reads through MiXCR. The data hold about 64,000 clones, with more than 3.5% observed a single time. The sequenced material came from blood. The receptors here all came from a female donor with papillary thyroid cancer or a benign thyroid nodule (not recorded which). Some clones in this sample may be carry-over from other donors' samples. The CDR3 runs from the conserved cysteine through the conserved F or W. D genes are given only for firm matches. Only some rows state a clone size, as once, few, many or a class for expanded clones.

d_gene	j_gene	len	v_gene	abundance	CDR3aa	CDR3nt
TRBD2	TRBJ2-1	18	TRBV6-1	many	CASSDRTSGRASYNEQFF	TGTGCCAGCAGTGACAGGACTAGCGGGAGGGCCTCCTACAATGAGCAGTTCTTC
NA	TRBJ1-2	13	TRBV24-1	many	CATSVGSNYGYTF	TGTGCCACCAGTGTGGGGTCTAACTATGGCTACACCTTC
NA	TRBJ1-1	14	TRBV29-1	many	CSVDSGEWNTEAFF	TGCAGCGTTGATAGCGGGGAATGGAACACTGAAGCTTTCTTT
NA	TRBJ2-7	14	TRBV6-2/TRBV6-3	few	CASSHREHSYGQYF	TGTGCCAGCAGCCACAGGGAGCACTCCTACGGGCAGTACTTC
NA	TRBJ1-1	11	TRBV2	few	CASSWTTEAFF	TGTGCCAGCAGTTGGACAACTGAAGCTTTCTTT
TRBD2	TRBJ2-3	16	TRBV9	many	CASSVTPGLATHTQYF	TGTGCCAGCAGCGTCACGCCGGGACTAGCGACCCATACGCAGTATTTT
TRBD1	TRBJ2-4	15	TRBV20-1	NA	CSVGTVELAENIQYF	TGCAGTGTCGGGACAGTGGAATTAGCCGAAAACATTCAGTACTTC
NA	TRBJ1-1	15	TRBV3-1	NA	CASSQAGVTNTEAFF	TGTGCCAGCAGCCAAGCCGGGGTTACGAACACTGAAGCTTTCTTT
NA	TRBJ2-7	17	TRBV7-2	NA	CASSPGQGRGPIYEQYF	TGTGCCAGCAGCCCAGGGCAGGGGCGGGGTCCTATCTACGAGCAGTACTTC
NA	TRBJ2-2	13	TRBV3-1	many	CASSQPATGELFF	TGTGCCAGCAGCCAACCGGCGACCGGGGAGCTGTTTTTT
NA	TRBJ2-3	12	TRBV15	many	CATRAGTQTQYF	TGTGCCACCAGGGCGGGAACCCAGACGCAGTATTTT
NA	TRBJ1-5	14	TRBV30	many	CAWGEINSNQPQHF	TGTGCCTGGGGGGAGATAAATAGCAATCAGCCCCAGCATTTT
NA	TRBJ2-7	16	TRBV7-2	many	CASSSYPRTGNYEQYF	TGTGCCAGCAGCTCCTATCCCAGAACGGGAAACTACGAGCAGTACTTC
NA	TRBJ2-7	14	TRBV12-3/TRBV12-4	many	CASSFGTESNEQYF	TGTGCCAGCAGTTTCGGGACCGAAAGTAACGAGCAGTACTTC
NA	TRBJ2-7	14	TRBV4-1	many	CASSQDSNSYEQYF	TGCGCCAGCAGCCAAGACAGTAACTCCTACGAGCAGTACTTC
NA	TRBJ2-7	11	TRBV2	many	CASSFRLEQYF	TGTGCCAGCAGCTTCAGGTTGGAGCAGTACTTC
NA	TRBJ1-3	14	TRBV6-1	many	CASCQPSSGNTIYF	TGTGCCAGCTGCCAACCCAGCTCTGGAAACACCATATATTTT
TRBD2	TRBJ2-3	15	TRBV13	NA	CASSPGLADTDTQYF	TGTGCCAGCAGCCCGGGACTAGCCGACACAGATACGCAGTATTTT
NA	TRBJ1-5	18	TRBV7-8	NA	CASSSPGTEFYSNQPQHF	TGTGCCAGCAGCTCGCCCGGGACCGAATTTTATAGCAATCAGCCCCAGCATTTT
TRBD2	TRBJ2-7	15	TRBV6-2/TRBV6-3	NA	CASSESGGEAYEQYF	TGTGCCAGCAGTGAGTCGGGAGGGGAAGCCTACGAGCAGTACTTC
NA	TRBJ1-3	17	TRBV7-9	many	CASSSSPGRGSGNTIYF	TGTGCCAGCAGCTCAAGCCCGGGACGCGGCTCTGGAAACACCATATATTTT
TRBD1	TRBJ1-6	18	TRBV6-2/TRBV6-3	many	CASTDRAGTSSYNSPLHF	TGTGCCAGCACCGACAGGGCCGGGACAAGCTCCTATAATTCACCCCTCCACTTT
NA	TRBJ1-2	16	TRBV24-1	few	CATSYPRGRGNYGYTF	TGTGCCACCAGTTACCCCCGGGGCCGGGGTAACTATGGCTACACCTTC
TRBD2	TRBJ2-1	18	TRBV5-1	few	CANSLESSGSPSYNEQFF	TGCGCCAACAGCTTGGAGTCTAGCGGGAGCCCATCCTACAATGAGCAGTTCTTC
NA	TRBJ1-4	15	TRBV4-2	many	CASSPYSDPNEKLFF	TGTGCCAGCAGCCCTTACTCGGACCCTAATGAAAAACTGTTTTTT
TRBD1	TRBJ1-2	15	TRBV19	many	CASSSREGASYGYTF	TGTGCCAGTAGTTCGAGGGAGGGGGCGAGTTATGGCTACACCTTC
TRBD1	TRBJ2-2	18	TRBV4-1	NA	CASSQDRGQGIRAGELFF	TGCGCCAGCAGCCAAGATAGGGGGCAAGGCATTCGAGCCGGGGAGCTGTTTTTT
TRBD1	TRBJ2-1	18	TRBV7-2	NA	CASSLIGSGTGGLNDQFF	TGTGCCAGCAGCTTAATAGGATCCGGGACAGGGGGCCTCAATGATCAGTTCTTC
NA	TRBJ1-1	14	TRBV12-3/TRBV12-4	many	CASSAQGGFTEAFF	TGTGCCAGCAGTGCGCAAGGGGGTTTCACTGAAGCTTTCTTT
NA	TRBJ2-2	15	TRBV9	many	CASSVEGPNTGELFF	TGTGCCAGCAGCGTAGAAGGACCTAACACCGGGGAGCTGTTTTTT
NA	TRBJ1-4	15	TRBV18	many	CASSPYRDGGEKLFF	TGTGCCAGCTCACCATACAGGGATGGGGGTGAAAAACTGTTTTTT
NA	TRBJ1-4	12	TRBV25-1	many	CASRQGDEKLFF	TGTGCCAGCAGACAGGGCGATGAAAAACTGTTTTTT
TRBD1	TRBJ2-2	14	TRBV29-1	NA	CSVGQGSGTGELFF	TGCAGCGTTGGACAGGGATCTGGTACCGGGGAGCTGTTTTTT
NA	TRBJ2-2	16	TRBV7-9	many	CASSTGATSGTGELFF	TGTGCCAGCAGCACCGGTGCCACCTCAGGCACCGGGGAGCTGTTTTTT
NA	TRBJ1-1	15	TRBV28	many	CASSRNRARNTEAFF	TGTGCCAGCAGCCGGAACAGGGCTCGGAACACTGAAGCTTTCTTT
TRBD2	TRBJ2-3	19	TRBV15	many	CATSPLAGSENEGTDTQYF	TGTGCCACCAGCCCTCTAGCGGGCTCCGAGAATGAAGGCACAGATACGCAGTATTTT
TRBD1	TRBJ2-7	15	TRBV7-8	many	CASSKRDRVAYEQYF	TGTGCCAGCAGCAAAAGGGACAGGGTGGCCTACGAGCAGTACTTC
TRBD1	TRBJ2-3	16	TRBV5-1	many	CASSSTRQGGTDTQYF	TGCGCCAGCAGCTCTACAAGACAGGGGGGCACAGATACGCAGTATTTT
NA	TRBJ2-7	13	TRBV28	few	CASRPPTRYEQYF	TGTGCCAGCAGGCCCCCGACGAGATACGAGCAGTACTTC
NA	TRBJ2-3	12	TRBV3-1	many	CASSQVGDTQYF	TGTGCCAGCAGCCAAGTCGGAGATACGCAGTATTTT
NA	TRBJ1-2	14	TRBV20-1	many	CSASRQALDVGYTF	TGCAGTGCTAGCCGGCAGGCTCTGGACGTGGGCTACACCTTC
TRBD1	TRBJ2-1	15	TRBV12-3/TRBV12-4	many	CASSLQGQKVDEQFF	TGTGCCAGCAGTTTGCAGGGACAGAAAGTTGATGAGCAGTTCTTC
NA	TRBJ2-6	16	TRBV7-8	NA	CASSLGSDSGANVLTF	TGTGCCAGCAGCTTAGGGTCCGACTCTGGGGCCAACGTCCTGACTTTC
NA	TRBJ2-7	13	TRBV19	many	CASSIGAATEQYF	TGTGCCAGTAGTATTGGAGCTGCTACGGAGCAGTACTTC
NA	TRBJ1-5	14	TRBV12-3/TRBV12-4	NA	CASSFCGNSQPQHF	TGTGCCAGCAGTTTTTGCGGTAACAGTCAGCCCCAGCATTTT
NA	TRBJ1-3	14	TRBV27	many	CASRRAASGNTIYF	TGTGCCAGCAGGCGGGCAGCGTCAGGAAACACCATATATTTT
NA	TRBJ1-1	14	TRBV11-2	many	CASSSYVPQARAFF	TGTGCCAGCAGCTCATATGTCCCGCAGGCGCGGGCTTTCTTT
TRBD2	TRBJ2-2	16	TRBV5-4	many	CASSQGSGRNTGELFF	TGTGCCAGCAGCCAAGGCAGCGGGAGGAACACCGGGGAGCTGTTTTTT
TRBD2	TRBJ2-2	14	TRBV20-1	NA	CSARTSGRSGELFF	TGCAGTGCTAGAACTAGCGGGAGGTCCGGGGAGCTGTTTTTT
TRBD1	TRBJ2-1	14	TRBV5-1	many	CASSLGSGGNEQFF	TGCGCCAGCAGCTTGGGTTCAGGGGGCAATGAGCAGTTCTTC
NA	TRBJ2-2	18	TRBV20-1	many	CSARSPGGREQNTGELFF	TGCAGTGCTAGATCCCCCGGGGGGCGGGAGCAGAACACCGGGGAGCTGTTTTTT
NA	TRBJ1-1	13	TRBV7-2	many	CASRPGANTEAFF	TGTGCCAGCAGGCCCGGGGCGAACACTGAAGCTTTCTTT
NA	TRBJ2-1	14	TRBV7-9	many	CASSSGGDYNEQFF	TGTGCCAGCAGCTCCGGGGGAGATTACAATGAGCAGTTCTTC
TRBD2	TRBJ2-7	13	TRBV20-1	few	CSAPRREGYEQYF	TGCAGTGCCCCACGGCGGGAGGGCTACGAGCAGTACTTC
TRBD1	TRBJ1-2	18	TRBV30	many	CAWSSTPGTGGKNYGYTF	TGTGCCTGGAGTTCAACACCCGGGACAGGGGGGAAAAACTATGGCTACACCTTC